A single T cell receptor (beta chain) is shown here with its context. What antigen it recognizes has not been identified. No base qualities exist here, and no much larger clone lies one base off it. This record belongs to a study of T cell repertoires in cytomegalovirus infection (dated by TCRdb to between 2018 and 2020). Context from the whole study: Peptide stimulations targeted recently identified HLA-C-restricted CMV epitopes, whose presentation resists viral immunomodulation, together with well-studied HLA-B-restricted epitopes. Donor HLA type was relevant to the analysis, as public TCR beta signatures indicated carriage of CMV infection together with the matching HLA type. On the study overall, not on this receptor specifically: The ex vivo response was dominated by HLA-C-restricted CMV-specific TCR beta clonotypes, and the single most frequent clonotype in two of eight donors was supplied by these HLA-C-restricted clonotypes. Cumulative frequency of public TCR beta family members discriminated carriers of CMV infection plus the relevant HLA type in this cohort and an independent roughly 350-donor cohort.

This sample's treatment or condition label indicates: in vitro stimulation with specific CMV peptide epitopes to enrich CMV-specific T cells. The sample was run on an Illumina HiSeq 1500. TCRdb ran its own pipeline on the public reads, namely fastp trimming at Q25 and MiXCR clone calling, and kept in-frame beta chains. Rows are unified per CDR3 protein, each entry keeping the most common DNA and genes. The sample contains 570,000 or so distinct CDR3 sequences, 40% of them found a single time. The top ten constitute around 46% of the sample. From V the trimming removes 3 bases and from J it removes 3 bases, while the gene matches leave 11 bases of the junction unaccounted for. From the cysteine through the phenylalanine, the CDR3 covers 16 amino acids. The only DNA kept is the CDR3, 48 bases in frame from the first base.

This chain joins TRBV12-3 or TRBV12-4 to TRBJ2-7; TRBD2 lines up with 7 middle nucleotides. This receptor was identified in a human donor in good health (CMV status not recorded). Some clones in this sample may be carry-over from other donors' samples. The sequenced sample was cultured PBMCs, obtained from culture after CMV antigen stimulation. The CDR3 sequence is CASSLTRGGPSYEQYF. The nucleotides are TGTGCCAGCAGTTTGACCCGCGGGGGACCCAGCTACGAGCAGTACTTC.